This TCR beta chain was obtained from a study of graft-versus-host responses after intestinal transplantation. Study-level information: Transplant types were multivisceral, liver-intestinal, or isolated intestinal.

The germline CDR1 and CDR2 sequences are LNHDA and SQIVND (reference sequence). CDR3 length: 15 residues. Some clones are missing from TCRdb's copy, which holds only in-frame ones; the method was immunoSEQ multiplex PCR. The data contain 950 to 1,500 clones, about 83% of them singletons. Study-level results: The highest levels of circulating GvH clones went along with early declines in HvG clones after transplant. The marrow of recipients harbored GvH clones, and ileum or blood showed some of them first.

This clone was seen just once. The antigen remains undetermined. This sample comprised PBMCs, obtained 7 days after intestinal transplantation. The source is a human patient who received an intestinal transplant, so some T cells may come from the graft donor. The rearrangement links TRBV19 to TRBJ2-5, with 7 nucleotides matching TRBD2. TRBJ2-7 explains the end of the DNA better; the J call may be wrong. The chain's CDR3 is CASSASGAPSYEQYF. As DNA, the CDR3 is TGTGCCAGTAGTGCAAGCGGGGCCCCCTCCTACGAGCAGTACTTC.